This is a list of T cell receptor beta chains from one sample in a study of cytomegalovirus exposure and HLA in healthy donors. The table came from immunoSEQ multiplex PCR; TCRdb's copy has only in-frame clones and leaves some out. The top ten hold 1% of the sample, which has 120,000 or so clones, around 80% seen once. What was sequenced was PBMCs. Source of these receptors: a human donor in good health. Both conserved end residues are part of each CDR3. The D gene is left open where the match is weak. A row's size may be missing; if present it is once, few, many or a size class.

d_call	clone_size	v_call	j_call	cdr3_aa	cdr3_nt
TRBD1	-	TRBV5-4	TRBJ1-2	CASSPGQGGYGYTF	TGTGCCAGCAGCCCTGGACAGGGAGGGTATGGCTACACCTTC
TRBD1	-	TRBV28	TRBJ2-7	CASSLGQGRTYEQYF	TGTGCCAGCAGTTTGGGACAGGGTCGGACCTACGAGCAGTACTTC
TRBD1	-	TRBV6-1	TRBJ2-4	CASSLRGSPQYF	TGTGCCAGCAGTCTCAGGGGGTCTCCGCAGTACTTC
-	-	TRBV6-1	TRBJ2-7	CASSDRAGTYEQYF	TGTGCCAGCAGTGACAGGGCGGGGACCTACGAGCAGTACTTC
TRBD2	-	TRBV19	TRBJ2-2	CASSLNLAGGPTGELFF	TGTGCCAGTAGTCTCAACCTAGCGGGGGGCCCCACCGGGGAGCTGTTTTTT
TRBD1	-	TRBV5-1	TRBJ2-3	CASSGDRTSTDTQYF	TGCGCCAGCAGCGGGGACAGGACTAGCACAGATACGCAGTATTTT
TRBD1	-	TRBV15	TRBJ1-5	CATSLDRANNQPQHF	TGTGCCACCAGCCTGGACAGGGCGAACAATCAGCCCCAGCATTTT
TRBD1	-	TRBV4-2	TRBJ1-2	CASSQSMQGAGGGYTF	TGTGCCAGCAGCCAAAGCATGCAGGGGGCAGGTGGTGGCTACACCTTC
TRBD2	-	TRBV7-6	TRBJ2-5	CASSPRLAGEETQYF	TGTGCCAGCAGCCCGAGACTAGCGGGGGAAGAGACCCAGTACTTC
-	-	TRBV7-2	TRBJ2-7	CASSAAGREQYF	TGTGCCAGCAGCGCCGCGGGTAGGGAGCAGTACTTC
TRBD1	once	TRBV5-4	TRBJ1-2	CASSEGQKYGYTF	TGTGCCAGCAGCGAGGGACAGAAATATGGCTACACCTTC
TRBD2	-	TRBV6-1	TRBJ2-7	CASKGLGLADPEQYF	TGTGCCAGCAAGGGCCTGGGACTAGCAGACCCCGAGCAGTACTTC
TRBD1	-	TRBV7-8	TRBJ1-3	CASSAQGAGNTIYF	TGTGCCAGCAGCGCCCAGGGGGCTGGAAACACCATATATTTT
TRBD1	-	TRBV11-1	TRBJ1-3	CASSARDREAGNTIYF	TGTGCCAGCAGCGCCCGGGACAGGGAGGCTGGAAACACCATATATTTT
TRBD1	-	TRBV5-1	TRBJ1-2	CASSTGPGGGYTF	TGCGCCAGCAGCACAGGGCCAGGGGGAGGCTACACCTTC
TRBD1	-	TRBV6-6	TRBJ1-1	CASSYTGDTEAFF	TGTGCCAGCAGTTATACAGGGGACACTGAAGCTTTCTTT
-	few	TRBV5-1	TRBJ1-2	CASSTVQGNYGYTF	TGCGCCAGCAGCACCGTCCAGGGGAACTATGGCTACACCTTC
-	-	TRBV19	TRBJ1-2	CASSMGAAFNYGYTF	TGTGCCAGTAGTATGGGCGCAGCTTTTAACTATGGCTACACCTTC
-	-	TRBV19	TRBJ2-7	CASQSGYEQYF	TGTGCCAGTCAGTCAGGCTACGAGCAGTACTTC
TRBD1	-	TRBV7-2	TRBJ2-7	CASGQGEGYEQYF	TGTGCCAGCGGTCAGGGGGAAGGCTACGAGCAGTACTTC
-	few	TRBV6-1	TRBJ1-1	CASSETGQRNTEAFF	TGTGCCAGCAGTGAAACGGGACAAAGGAACACTGAAGCTTTCTTT
-	-	TRBV5-6	TRBJ2-7	CASSLAPDSAYEQYF	TGTGCCAGCAGCCTGGCTCCGGACTCGGCCTACGAGCAGTACTTC
TRBD1	few	TRBV6-6	TRBJ1-4	CASRPTGEVEKLFF	TGTGCCAGCAGACCGACAGGGGAGGTTGAAAAACTGTTTTTT
-	-	TRBV7-9	TRBJ2-1	CASSLDEGSSYNEQFF	TGTGCCAGCAGCTTAGACGAGGGAAGCTCCTACAATGAGCAGTTCTTC
-	-	TRBV6-6	TRBJ2-5	CASSYFRVTETQYF	TGTGCCAGCAGTTACTTCAGGGTTACGGAGACCCAGTACTTC
TRBD1	-	TRBV10-2	TRBJ2-7	CASSVYGTAYEQYF	TGCGCCAGCAGTGTTTACGGGACAGCCTACGAGCAGTACTTC
TRBD1	-	TRBV7-9	TRBJ2-5	CASSPDRVQETQYF	TGTGCCAGCAGCCCGGACAGGGTCCAAGAGACCCAGTACTTC
-	few	TRBV6-5	TRBJ2-7	CASTSGGYEQYF	TGTGCCAGCACGTCAGGTGGATACGAGCAGTACTTC
-	-	TRBV13	TRBJ1-2	CASTLSPGYGYTF	TGTGCCAGCACCCTCTCCCCAGGCTATGGCTACACCTTC
-	few	TRBV5-1	TRBJ2-7	CASSLLGTEEQYF	TGCGCCAGCAGCTTGTTAGGAACGGAGGAGCAGTACTTC
TRBD2	-	TRBV4-2	TRBJ2-5	CASSGSSGGYF	TGTGCCAGCAGCGGATCTAGCGGGGGTTACTTC
TRBD2	-	TRBV19	TRBJ2-7	CASSIDGLAVAYEQYF	TGTGCCAGTAGTATAGATGGACTAGCGGTAGCCTACGAGCAGTACTTC
TRBD2	-	TRBV6-5	TRBJ2-1	CASSHTSGGQDEQFF	TGTGCCAGCAGTCACACTAGCGGGGGGCAGGATGAGCAGTTCTTC
TRBD2	-	TRBV28	TRBJ2-2	CASSKNSGGVPGELFF	TGTGCCAGCAGTAAGAATAGCGGGGGGGTACCGGGGGAGCTGTTTTTT
TRBD2	-	TRBV2	TRBJ2-5	CASSETTSGGETQYF	TGTGCCAGCAGTGAAACTACTAGCGGGGGGGAGACCCAGTACTTC
TRBD1	few	TRBV7-9	TRBJ1-1	CASSQDRSGTEAFF	TGTGCCAGCAGCCAGGACAGGAGTGGCACTGAAGCTTTCTTT
-	-	TRBV4-3	TRBJ2-1	CASSQLRQVHNEQFF	TGCGCCAGCAGCCAACTCAGACAGGTGCACAATGAGCAGTTCTTC
-	-	TRBV27	TRBJ2-7	CASSLFMGGYEQYF	TGTGCCAGCAGTTTGTTTATGGGGGGTTACGAGCAGTACTTC
-	-	TRBV19	TRBJ2-1	CASSIGKGGLYNEQFF	TGTGCCAGTAGTATAGGGAAGGGGGGGCTCTACAATGAGCAGTTCTTC
-	-	TRBV4-1	TRBJ1-1	CASSQDWGESGAFF	TGCGCCAGCAGCCAAGATTGGGGCGAAAGCGGGGCTTTCTTT
-	-	TRBV7-6	TRBJ1-2	CASSLFGGSNYGYTF	TGTGCCAGCAGCTTATTTGGGGGGAGTAACTATGGCTACACCTTC
-	-	TRBV13	TRBJ1-5	CASSPGTSNPQHF	TGTGCCAGCAGCCCCGGGACATCCAACCCCCAGCATTTT
TRBD1	few	TRBV9	TRBJ1-4	CASSVGDSNEKLFF	TGTGCCAGCAGCGTAGGGGACAGTAATGAAAAACTGTTTTTT
TRBD1	-	TRBV2	TRBJ1-6	CASSRDRLNSPLHF	TGTGCCAGCAGCCGGGACAGGTTGAATTCACCCCTCCACTTT
-	-	TRBV27	TRBJ1-1	CASSIDVESEAFF	TGTGCCAGCAGCATCGACGTGGAGTCTGAAGCTTTCTTT
-	-	TRBV19	TRBJ1-2	CASWTEGEQINYGYTF	TGTGCCAGTTGGACAGAAGGGGAACAAATTAACTATGGCTACACCTTC
-	-	TRBV11-2	TRBJ1-2	CASSLGRGLYGYTF	TGTGCCAGCAGCTTGGGCCGGGGTCTCTATGGCTACACCTTC
-	-	TRBV2	TRBJ1-2	CASTVEQVQGYTF	TGTGCCAGCACCGTTGAACAGGTTCAAGGCTACACCTTC
-	few	TRBV5-1	TRBJ1-3	CASSLDRPGTGNTIYF	TGCGCCAGCAGCTTGGATCGGCCGGGTACTGGAAACACCATATATTTT
TRBD2	-	TRBV7-7	TRBJ2-5	CASSKTGRLAGGQETQYF	TGTGCTAGCAGCAAAACAGGGAGGCTAGCGGGGGGACAAGAGACCCAGTACTTC
-	-	TRBV5-4	TRBJ1-3	CASSPGGQVSGNTIYF	TGTGCCAGCAGCCCTGGAGGTCAGGTCTCTGGAAACACCATATATTTT
TRBD2	-	TRBV5-5	TRBJ2-7	CASTPSASGLLEQYF	TGTGCCAGCACCCCCTCGGCTAGCGGGCTTCTCGAGCAGTACTTC
-	-	TRBV4-1	TRBJ2-3	CASSQDSGPEPHLAGDTDTQYF	TGCGCCAGCAGCCAAGACTCGGGTCCCGAACCTCACCTAGCAGGGGATACAGATACGCAGTATTTT
-	-	TRBV15	TRBJ1-3	CATSQDPGNTIYF	TGTGCCACCAGTCAGGATCCTGGAAACACCATATATTTT
TRBD1	-	TRBV5-4	TRBJ2-7	CASSPGQGFHEQYF	TGTGCCAGCAGCCCGGGACAGGGTTTCCACGAGCAGTACTTC